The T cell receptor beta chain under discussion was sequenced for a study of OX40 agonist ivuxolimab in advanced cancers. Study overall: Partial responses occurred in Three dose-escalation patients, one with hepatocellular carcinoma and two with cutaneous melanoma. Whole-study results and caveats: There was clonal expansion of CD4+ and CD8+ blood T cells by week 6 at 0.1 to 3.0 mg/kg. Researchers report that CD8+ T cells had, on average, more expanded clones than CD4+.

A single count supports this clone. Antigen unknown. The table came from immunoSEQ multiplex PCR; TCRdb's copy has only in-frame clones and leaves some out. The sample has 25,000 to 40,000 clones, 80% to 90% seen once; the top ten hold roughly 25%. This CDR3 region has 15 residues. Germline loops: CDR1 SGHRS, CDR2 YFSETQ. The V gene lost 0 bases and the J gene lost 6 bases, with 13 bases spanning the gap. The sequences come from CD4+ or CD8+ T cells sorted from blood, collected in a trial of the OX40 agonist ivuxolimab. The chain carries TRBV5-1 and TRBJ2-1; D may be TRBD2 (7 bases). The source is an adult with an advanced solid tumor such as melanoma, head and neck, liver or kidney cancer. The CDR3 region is CASSLEGEGLNEQFF. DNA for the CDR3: TGCGCCAGCAGCTTGGAGGGGGAGGGCCTCAATGAGCAGTTCTTC.